This passage covers 9 T cell receptor beta chains from one sample sequenced in a study of blood T cell repertoires in COVID-19. This table comes from immunoSEQ multiplex PCR, and its TCRdb copy is limited to in-frame clones, with some not included. The table lists 55,000 to 80,000 clones, 89% of them singletons. Material: peripheral blood. All receptors come from a man at least 80 years old with acute or convalescent COVID-19.

The CDR3 sequence is CASSSQGRGTETQYF. The CDR3 nucleotides read TGTGCCAGCAGCTCACAGGGTAGGGGGACAGAGACCCAGTACTTC. The chain recombines TRBV5-4 with TRBJ2-5; tentative D call: TRBD1 (6 bases). The germline V gene has CDR1 SGHNT and CDR2 YYREEE (reference sequence). V dropped 3 bases and J dropped 4 bases, with 16 bases sitting between them. This CDR3 has 15 amino acids.

The chain combines TRBV19 with TRBJ2-1, with D perhaps TRBD1 (6 bases). CDR1 is LNHDA, CDR2 SQIVND, per germline (reference sequence). This CDR3 region has 16 residues. V was shortened by 4 bases and J by 6 bases, with 19 bases between the two germline ends. The CDR3: CASSTTRGLMFNEQFF. The CDR3 region has the DNA TGTGCCAGTAGTACCACTAGGGGGTTGATGTTCAATGAGCAGTTCTTC.

This rearrangement joins TRBV5-1 to TRBJ1-2; possibly TRBD1 for D (5 bases). The CDR3 runs to 15 residues. CDR1 is SGHRS and CDR2 is YFSETQ in the germline V gene. V gave up 4 bases and J gave up 2 bases, with 15 bases separating them. Here the CDR3 DNA reads TGCGCCAGCAGCCCGACGGGCAGGGTGAACTATGGCTACACCTTC. Translation: CASSPTGRVNYGYTF.

The chain has TRBV19 and TRBJ1-2, with TRBD1 as a possible D gene (6 bases). Between the trimmed V and J ends, which lost 3 bases and 3 bases, there was a span of 14 bases. There are 15 residues in the CDR3. The germline gives CDR1 LNHDA, CDR2 SQIVND (reference sequence). The CDR3 region has the DNA TGTGCCAGTAGTATCATGTGGGACACCGACTATGGCTACACCTTC. This sequence encodes CASSIMWDTDYGYTF.

The rearrangement joins TRBV5-1 to TRBJ2-2; 7 bases agree with TRBD1. CDR3 size: 15 residues. V dropped 4 bases and J dropped 7; count of bases not matched to a gene: 10. The germline V gene has CDR1 SGHRS and CDR2 YFSETQ. CDR3 in DNA: TGCGCCAGCAGCCTGGCAGGGACAGTGGGCGGGGAGCTGTTTTTT. Translating it yields CASSLAGTVGGELFF.

This chain uses TRBV29-1 with TRBJ1-2, with TRBD1 matching over 7 bases. The CDR3 contains 13 residues. Germline CDR1 is SQVTM and CDR2 is ANQGSEA. V shed 2 bases and J 4 bases; nucleotides not matched to a gene: 4. CDR3 DNA sequence: TGCAGCGTTGAAACCGGGGACAGCTATGGCTACACCTTC. Translated: CSVETGDSYGYTF.

The J gene is TRBJ2-5, the V gene TRBV19, with D possibly TRBD1 on 6 matching bases. This CDR3 is built from 15 residues. Per germline, CDR1 LNHDA and CDR2 SQIVND (reference sequence). V gave up 5 bases and J gave up 3 bases, with 16 bases separating them. The CDR3 loop is CASSLQGQPKETQYF. Here the CDR3 DNA reads TGTGCCAGTAGTCTCCAAGGACAGCCTAAAGAGACCCAGTACTTC.

The J gene is TRBJ2-7, the V gene TRBV12-3 or TRBV12-4; TRBD2 matches 7 bases. The V and J ends lost 4 bases and 7 bases, in that order; junction bases with no gene match: 7. The CDR3 contains 13 residues. The CDR3 DNA reads TGTGCCAGCAGTTCTGTGCGGGAGAGGGAGCAGTACTTC. It yields the protein CASSSVREREQYF.

The chain couples TRBV7-9 to TRBJ2-3; 7 bases map to TRBD1. The germline CDR1 and CDR2 sequences are SEHNR and FQNEAQ (reference sequence). V was clipped by 5 bases and J by 2 bases; unmatched bases: 7. There are 15 residues in the CDR3. CDR3 loop: CASSPTGDPTDTQYF. CDR3 DNA sequence: TGTGCCAGCAGCCCCACAGGGGACCCCACAGATACGCAGTATTTT. Looking up the rest from reference TRBV7-9 and TRBJ2-3 gives the full variable domain: DTGVSQNPRHKITKRGQNVTFRCDPISEHNRLYWYRQTLGQGPEFLTYFQNEAQLEKSRLLSDRFSAERPKGSFSTLEIQRTEQGDSAMYLCASSPTGDPTDTQYFGPGTRLTVL.